The 22 T cell receptor beta chains below all came from one sample that was sequenced in a study of blood T cell dynamics during melanoma immunotherapy. Time point of the sample: week 3, after first cycle of checkpoint inhibitor. Sequencing was performed with immunoSEQ multiplex PCR; in TCRdb, only in-frame clones are kept and a portion is missing. The sample holds 5,500 to 9,000 clones; roughly 86% are singletons and the top ten take more than 14%. The source material was blood, sampled from a patient treated with checkpoint blockade. The receptors here all came from a human donor with melanoma.

The J gene is TRBJ1-5, the V gene TRBV27; 7 nucleotides agree with TRBD1. J gave up 2 bases and V 5 bases, and 6 bases lay outside the gene matches. Looked up from germline, CDR1 is MNHEY and CDR2 is SMNVEV (reference sequence). The CDR3 extends over 15 amino acids. The CDR3 spells CASSAQGLGNQPQHF. For the CDR3, the DNA is TGTGCCAGCAGTGCACAGGGGTTAGGCAATCAGCCCCAGCATTTT.

The chain uses TRBV29-1 and TRBJ2-2; D ambiguous. V shed 4 bases and J shed 4 bases, with 7 bases lying between them. Germline V CDR1 and CDR2: SQVTM, ANQGSEA. The CDR3 contains 12 residues. The chain's CDR3 is CSVVVGTGELFF. The CDR3 nucleotides are TGCAGCGTTGTCGTGGGCACCGGGGAGCTGTTTTTT.

V usage is TRBV23-1 and J usage is TRBJ1-2; 10 nucleotides line up with TRBD1. Being an ORF, TRBV23-1 has a function that is uncertain. The CDR3 runs to 14 residues. The ends lost 7 bases at V and 5 bases at J; junction bases unmatched: 7. The CDR3 loop is CASTPWDRGYGYTF. In DNA, the CDR3 is TGCGCCAGCACCCCTTGGGACAGGGGATATGGCTACACCTTC.

The chain employs TRBV2 and TRBJ1-4; D unclear. The CDR3 covers 15 residues. CDR1 SNHLY and CDR2 FYNNEI come from the germline V gene. Trimming took off 2 bases at V and 0 bases at J, with 7 bases between the two ends. Here the CDR3 DNA reads TGTGCCAGCAGTGAAACACCATCAACTAATGAAAAACTGTTTTTT. As protein: CASSETPSTNEKLFF.

The genes are TRBV7-2 and TRBJ1-4; D call uncertain. Trimming took 1 base from V and 5 from J, leaving 14 bases between them. The CDR3 extends over 16 amino acids. Germline CDR1 SGHTA, CDR2 FQGNSA. CDR3 nucleotide sequence: TGTGCCAGCAGCTTAGGAGGTGGCCCTGGGAATGAAAAACTGTTTTTT. It yields the protein CASSLGGGPGNEKLFF.

This chain uses TRBV29-1 with TRBJ2-5; 8 bases match TRBD2. The CDR3 runs 14 residues. CDR1 and CDR2 from the germline V gene are SQVTM and ANQGSEA. After removal of 8 bases from V and 4 bases from J, the junction contained 12 bases not matched to a gene. CDR3 sequence (DNA): TGCAGCATTGGTAGCGGGGTGATTGGAGAGACCCAGTACTTC. Protein product: CSIGSGVIGETQYF. Supplemented by reference TRBV29-1 and TRBJ2-5, the full variable domain reads SAVISQKPSRDICQRGTSLTIQCQVDSQVTMMFWYRQQPGQSLTLIATANQGSEATYESGFVIDKFPISRPNLTFSTLTVSNMSPEDSSIYLCSIGSGVIGETQYFGPGTRLLVL.

The V and J genes are TRBV11-1 and TRBJ1-5, with D uncertain. Germline CDR1 is SGHAT and CDR2 is FQDESV (reference sequence). V was cut by 1 base and J by 1 base, with 5 bases left in between. This CDR3 region has 14 residues. The chain's CDR3 is CASSLDFSNQPQHF. Written as DNA, the CDR3 is TGTGCCAGCAGCTTAGATTTCAGCAATCAGCCCCAGCATTTT. Full variable domain (remainder filled in from reference TRBV11-1 and TRBJ1-5): EAEVAQSPRYKITEKSQAVAFWCDPISGHATLYWYRQILGQGPELLVQFQDESVVDDSQLPKDRFSAERLKGVDSTLKIQPAELGDSAMYLCASSLDFSNQPQHFGDGTRLSIL.

V gene TRBV5-5 combines with J gene TRBJ1-1; D unclear. Trimming took 3 bases from V and 1 from J, leaving 7 bases between them. CDR1 and CDR2 from the germline V gene are SGHKS and YYEKEE (reference sequence). The CDR3 runs to 13 residues. As DNA, the CDR3 is TGTGCCAGCAGCTACCTTGGGAACACTGAAGCTTTCTTT. This gives the protein CASSYLGNTEAFF.

The chain joins TRBV11-2 to TRBJ2-3; maybe TRBD1 (6 bases). The CDR3 has 13 amino acids. The germline CDR1 and CDR2 sequences are SGHAT and FQNNGV. V lost 4 bases and J lost 3, with 8 bases in between. Written as DNA, the CDR3 is TGTGCCAGCAGCTCAGACAGGACAGATACGCAGTATTTT. It yields the protein CASSSDRTDTQYF.

This chain links TRBV19 with TRBJ1-5, with 10 bases matching TRBD1. There are 16 residues in the CDR3. Per the germline V gene, CDR1 is LNHDA and CDR2 is SQIVND (reference sequence). Trimming at V came to 5 bases and at J to 6 bases, leaving 10 bases not matched to a gene. CDR3 protein: CASSLDRGGLGQPQHF. The CDR3 nucleotides read TGTGCCAGTAGTTTGGACAGGGGGGGATTGGGTCAGCCCCAGCATTTT. The full variable domain, with the rest looked up from reference TRBV19 and TRBJ1-5, is DGGITQSPKYLFRKEGQNVTLSCEQNLNHDAMYWYRQDPGQGLRLIYYSQIVNDFQKGDIAEGYSVSREKKESFPLTVTSAQKNPTAFYLCASSLDRGGLGQPQHFGDGTRLSIL.

The rearrangement joins TRBV4-2 to TRBJ2-5; 11 nucleotides match TRBD2. CDR1 is LGHNA, CDR2 YNFKEQ, per germline. The CDR3 has 16 amino acids. J gave up 4 bases and V 5 bases, and 9 bases lay outside the gene matches. DNA of the CDR3: TGTGCCAGCAGCATAACGGTAGGGACTAGCGGAGAGACCCAGTACTTC. It is translated as CASSITVGTSGETQYF.

The chain has TRBV7-8 and TRBJ1-3; the D is unclear. V lost 4 bases and J lost 2, with 9 bases in between. CDR1 and CDR2 (germline): SGHVS, FQNEAQ. The CDR3 covers 14 residues. As DNA, the CDR3 is TGTGCCAGCAGCTCTAGGGTAGCTGGAAACACCATATATTTT. Translated: CASSSRVAGNTIYF.

The chain uses TRBV28 and TRBJ2-1; TRBD2 aligns across 7 bases. V trimming: 3 bases; J trimming: 5 bases; junction bases outside the gene matches: 4. CDR1 and CDR2 from the germline V gene are MDHEN and SYDVKM. This CDR3 spans 14 amino acids. The CDR3 reads CASSFIAGHNEQFF. CDR3 sequence (DNA): TGTGCCAGCAGTTTTATAGCGGGCCACAATGAGCAGTTCTTC.

The genes are TRBV5-1 and TRBJ2-2; 10 bases match TRBD1. This CDR3 region has 15 residues. Germline assignment: CDR1 SGHRS and CDR2 YFSETQ. J gave up 5 bases and V 7 bases, and 8 bases lay outside the gene matches. CDR3 sequence (DNA): TGCGCCAGCCAAACGGGACAGGGGAAAACCGGGGAGCTGTTTTTT. This translates into CASQTGQGKTGELFF.

This clone was detected only once. The chain couples TRBV5-1 to TRBJ1-1; D gene unclear. The CDR3 runs to 16 residues. Germline CDR1 is SGHRS and CDR2 is YFSETQ. V lost 0 bases, J lost 4 bases, and 16 bases lay in between. In DNA form, the CDR3 reads TGCGCCAGCAGCTTGGTCTGGACCGACGGCGGCACTGAAGCTTTCTTT. This encodes CASSLVWTDGGTEAFF.

This clone came up a few times. The rearrangement joins TRBV2 to TRBJ2-5; 11 nucleotides match TRBD1. V shed 7 bases and J 4 bases; nucleotides not matched to a gene: 5. CDR1 and CDR2 (germline): SNHLY, FYNNEI. The CDR3 is made up of 14 amino acids. CDR3 residues: CASTLGTGGETQYF. The CDR3 nucleotides read TGTGCCAGCACCCTAGGGACAGGGGGAGAGACCCAGTACTTC.

The chain is built from TRBV7-9 and TRBJ2-1; D is undetermined. This CDR3 has 13 amino acids. V shed 7 bases and J shed 0 bases, with 7 bases lying between them. The germline V gene has CDR1 SEHNR and CDR2 FQNEAQ (reference sequence). The CDR3 DNA follows: TGTGCCAGCAACCCTAGCTCCTACAATGAGCAGTTCTTC. Translation: CASNPSSYNEQFF.

V gene TRBV6-5 combines with J gene TRBJ2-6; the match to TRBD1 covers 8 bases. Per the germline V gene, CDR1 is MNHEY and CDR2 is SVGAGI. The CDR3 loop spans 15 amino acids. V dropped 6 bases and J dropped 2; count of bases not matched to a gene: 3. The CDR3 DNA reads as TGTGCCAGCAGCCCGACAGGGGCTGGGGCCAACGTCCTGACTTTC. Protein product: CASSPTGAGANVLTF.

There are a few counts of this clone. The chain uses TRBV21-1 and TRBJ2-7. TRBV21-1 is a recognized pseudogene. The CDR3 contains 12 residues. As DNA, the CDR3 is TGTGCCAGAGGACGGACGTTCTACGAGCAGTACTTC. It encodes CARGRTFYEQYF.

This chain links TRBV6-5 with TRBJ2-1; D uncertain. V lost 4 bases to trimming and J lost 7 bases, with 5 bases between them. CDR1 is MNHEY and CDR2 is SVGAGI in the germline V gene. This CDR3 comprises 11 residues. This CDR3 is CASSSQNEQFF. CDR3 in DNA: TGTGCCAGCAGTTCACAGAATGAGCAGTTCTTC.

V and J are TRBV9 and TRBJ1-2; D uncertain. Trimming stripped 0 bases from V and 2 bases from J, with 11 bases between. CDR3 size: 15 residues. The germline V gene has CDR1 SGDLS and CDR2 YYNGEE. CDR3 amino acids: CASSVGVGRNYGYTF. The CDR3 DNA reads as TGTGCCAGCAGCGTAGGGGTAGGACGAAACTATGGCTACACCTTC.

This rearrangement joins TRBV6-4 to TRBJ2-3; a possible D gene is TRBD2 (6 bases). Trimming pared 0 bases from V and 2 bases from J, leaving 12 bases between. In germline, CDR1 is MRHNA, CDR2 SNTAGT. The CDR3 runs to 16 residues. CDR3 sequence: CASSDSVSGDTDTQYF. Here the CDR3 DNA reads TGTGCCAGCAGTGACTCGGTTAGCGGAGACACAGATACGCAGTATTTT.